This T cell receptor (beta chain) stems from a study of OX40 agonist ivuxolimab in advanced cancers. Whole-study context: Earlier anti-PD-1, anti-PD-L1 or anti-CTLA-4 therapy was permitted; around 40% had received some. Study-level points and caveats: Individuals who were partial responders at 0.1-3.0 mg/kg had clonal expansion that ranked among the lowest. The work left the antigen specificity of expanded peripheral T cells undetermined.

Points on this clone: The antigen remains undetermined.

Peripheral blood came from all dose cohorts at three timepoints. Generated by immunoSEQ multiplex PCR, the TCRdb table keeps only in-frame clones and is missing some. Of about 51,000 clones in the sample, almost 90% were seen once. In germline, CDR1 is SGDLS, CDR2 YYNGEE. The length of the CDR3 is 14 residues. Losses at the gene ends were 4 bases for V and 2 bases for J; bases not matched to a gene: 5. The chain couples TRBV9 to TRBJ2-7; TRBD1 aligns across 8 bases. The sample was CD4+ or CD8+ T cells sorted from blood, taken in a trial of the OX40 agonist ivuxolimab. The receptor was derived from an adult with an advanced solid tumor such as melanoma, head and neck, liver or kidney cancer. The CDR3 is CASSRRQGPYEQYF. For the CDR3, the DNA is TGTGCCAGCAGCCGCAGACAGGGGCCCTACGAGCAGTACTTC.